This passage covers 26 T cell receptor beta chains from one sample sequenced in a study of blood T cell repertoires in COVID-19. The table came from immunoSEQ multiplex PCR; TCRdb's copy has only in-frame clones and leaves some out. Of 160,000 or so clones listed, about 86% were seen once; the top ten hold about 9.4%. The sequenced material came from peripheral blood. The receptors originated from a woman in her seventies with COVID-19, enrolled during active disease.

V is TRBV4-1 and J is TRBJ2-6; D might be TRBD2 (5 bases). Trimming took off 1 base at V and 0 bases at J, with 10 bases between the two ends. This CDR3 is built from 17 residues. Germline V gene sequence: CDR1 MGHRA, CDR2 YSYEKL. This chain's CDR3 is CASSQATGNSGANVLTF. The CDR3 coding sequence is TGCGCCAGCAGCCAAGCGACGGGGAACTCTGGGGCCAACGTCCTGACTTTC.

J is TRBJ2-2 and V is TRBV24-1, with 10 bases identical to TRBD1. Germline assignment: CDR1 KGHDR and CDR2 SFDVKD. Trimming removed 4 bases from V and 4 bases from J; junction bases left unmatched: 2. The CDR3 runs 15 residues. The CDR3 region is CATSDGDRGTGELFF. CDR3 DNA sequence: TGTGCCACCAGTGACGGGGACAGGGGCACCGGGGAGCTGTTTTTT.

The V gene is TRBV10-3, the J gene TRBJ1-3, with D maybe TRBD1 (6 bases). The V end lost 2 bases, the J end lost 4 bases, and 9 bases lay between the germline ends. Germline values: CDR1 ENHRY, CDR2 SYGVKD. The CDR3 spans 14 residues. Here the CDR3 DNA reads TGTGCCATCAGTGAGCAGGGGTCCGGAAACACCATATATTTT. Its protein is CAISEQGSGNTIYF.

The V and J genes are TRBV18 and TRBJ2-7, with D maybe TRBD2 (5 bases). The CDR3 has 14 amino acids. Between the trimmed V and J ends, which lost 2 bases and 0 bases, there was a span of 8 bases. Germline CDR1 is KGHSH and CDR2 is LQKENI. DNA for the CDR3: TGTGCCAGCTCACCAAGGAGGAGCTCCTACGAGCAGTACTTC. Its translation: CASSPRRSSYEQYF.

This clone occurred many times. The rearrangement uses TRBV6-5 and TRBJ2-7; 7 bases agree with TRBD1. Trimming removed 6 bases from V and 1 base from J; junction bases left unmatched: 6. The CDR3 runs to 14 residues. Germline assignment: CDR1 MNHEY and CDR2 SVGAGI. The CDR3: CASRLPGQSYEQYF. DNA for the CDR3: TGTGCCAGCAGACTTCCGGGACAGTCCTACGAGCAGTACTTC.

This chain connects TRBV27 to TRBJ2-7; 8 bases agree with TRBD1. The J segment lost 5 bases and the V segment lost 7 bases, leaving 7 bases of the junction unmatched. The CDR3 is 13 amino acids. CDR1 is MNHEY and CDR2 is SMNVEV in the germline V gene (reference sequence). CDR3 residues: CASTTGQGHEQYF. In DNA form, the CDR3 reads TGTGCCAGCACCACTGGACAGGGCCACGAGCAGTACTTC.

The J gene is TRBJ2-3, the V gene TRBV28, with D tentatively TRBD2 (7 bases). This CDR3 region has 16 residues. Looked up from germline, CDR1 is MDHEN and CDR2 is SYDVKM. V lost 5 bases to trimming and J lost 1 base, with 16 bases between them. CDR3 nucleotide sequence: TGTGCCAGCAGTCGGACCGGGGGGCCTGGCACAGATACGCAGTATTTT. Its translation: CASSRTGGPGTDTQYF.

The sample holds a few counts of this clone. The chain combines TRBV15 with TRBJ1-3; D remains ambiguous. V lost 0 bases to trimming and J lost 8 bases, with 14 bases between them. Germline CDR1 and CDR2: LNHNV and YYDKDF (reference sequence). The length of the CDR3 is 15 residues. In DNA form, the CDR3 reads TGTGCCACCAGCAGAGACGTTACTCTGGCGGACACCATATATTTT. The encoded protein is CATSRDVTLADTIYF.

The sample holds one count of this clone. The rearrangement uses TRBV18 and TRBJ1-1; D gene uncertain. The CDR3 is 14 residues long. Germline V gene lookup returns CDR1 KGHSH and CDR2 LQKENI. With 1 base removed from V and 1 base from J, the gap between germline ends came to 7 bases. The CDR3 DNA sequence: TGTGCCAGCTCACCACAGGGAGCGAACACTGAAGCTTTCTTT. Protein product: CASSPQGANTEAFF.

The rearrangement joins TRBV5-1 to TRBJ1-3; 9 nucleotides line up with TRBD1. The J segment lost 0 bases and the V segment lost 4 bases, leaving 5 bases of the junction unmatched. The germline V gene encodes CDR1 SGHRS and CDR2 YFSETQ. This CDR3 has 16 amino acids. CDR3 region: CASSQKTGGSGNTIYF. The DNA of the CDR3 is TGCGCCAGCAGCCAGAAGACAGGGGGCTCTGGAAACACCATATATTTT.

V usage is TRBV18 and J usage is TRBJ1-2; 7 bases match TRBD1. V shed 3 bases and J 3 bases; nucleotides not matched to a gene: 4. Germline V lookup: CDR1 KGHSH, CDR2 LQKENI. The CDR3 consists of 14 residues. The CDR3 nucleotides read TGTGCCAGCTCACCGCAGGGGGAGTACTATGGCTACACCTTC. The encoded protein is CASSPQGEYYGYTF.

This chain connects TRBV2 to TRBJ2-1, with 9 bases matching TRBD2. CDR1 is SNHLY, CDR2 FYNNEI, per germline. V trimming: 4 bases; J trimming: 9 bases; junction bases outside the gene matches: 10. The CDR3 loop spans 15 amino acids. The CDR3 sequence: CASSVSSGGPSEQFF. The CDR3, as DNA: TGTGCCAGCAGTGTATCAAGCGGGGGGCCATCTGAGCAGTTCTTC.

The V call is TRBV6-1, the J call TRBJ1-2; 8 positions match TRBD1. V shed 1 base, J shed 3 bases, and the junction held 1 base outside the gene matches. Germline loops: CDR1 MNHNS, CDR2 SASEGT. The CDR3 spans 14 residues. The CDR3 nucleotides read TGTGCCAGCAGTGAAGGGACAGGGTACTATGGCTACACCTTC. Its protein product is CASSEGTGYYGYTF.

The rearrangement links TRBV11-2 to TRBJ2-7, with D possibly TRBD1 on 5 matching bases. V gave up 3 bases and J gave up 2 bases, with 11 bases separating them. Per germline, CDR1 SGHAT and CDR2 FQNNGV. The CDR3 loop spans 14 amino acids. CDR3 DNA sequence: TGTGCCAGCAGCTTGGGGCGCTATCCCTACGAGCAGTACTTC. This translates into CASSLGRYPYEQYF.

The chain recombines TRBV12-5 with TRBJ2-1, with 8 positions matching TRBD2. The J segment lost 1 base and the V segment lost 5 bases, leaving 4 bases of the junction unmatched. This CDR3 contains 15 residues. CDR1 is LGHNT, CDR2 FRNRAP, per germline. The CDR3, as DNA: TGTGCTAGTGGTGGCACTAGCGGTTCCTACAATGAGCAGTTCTTC. Protein: CASGGTSGSYNEQFF.

V gene TRBV5-4 combines with J gene TRBJ1-1, with D perhaps matching TRBD1 (6 bases). Trimming pared 4 bases from V and 1 base from J, leaving 11 bases between. The CDR3 runs 14 residues. The germline V gene has CDR1 SGHNT and CDR2 YYREEE (reference sequence). For the CDR3, the DNA is TGTGCCAGCAGCGCTCTGACAGGGAACACTGAAGCTTTCTTT. This codes for CASSALTGNTEAFF. The variable domain in full, completed from reference TRBV5-4 and TRBJ1-1, reads ETGVTQSPTHLIKTRGQQVTLRCSSQSGHNTVSWYQQALGQGPQFIFQYYREEENGRGNFPPRFSGLQFPNYSSELNVNALELDDSALYLCASSALTGNTEAFFGQGTRLTVV.

This chain uses TRBV9 with TRBJ2-5; no clear D gene. The ends were cut back, 0 bases at V and 2 bases at J, with 5 bases in the middle. Germline V gene sequence: CDR1 SGDLS, CDR2 YYNGEE. The CDR3 totals 13 residues. CDR3 in DNA: TGTGCCAGCAGCGTAGTAGAGCAAGAGACCCAGTACTTC. Residues: CASSVVEQETQYF.

This clone was counted a few times. This chain connects TRBV7-2 to TRBJ1-5, with a tentative D call TRBD1 (6 bases). V shed 3 bases and J shed 0 bases, with 12 bases lying between them. The germline gives CDR1 SGHTA, CDR2 FQGNSA. CDR3 length: 16 residues. In DNA, the CDR3 is TGTGCCAGCAGCTTCCGGGGGGCGGGTAGCAATCAGCCCCAGCATTTT. It encodes CASSFRGAGSNQPQHF.

In this sample, this clone turned up a few times. The gene calls are TRBV7-9 and TRBJ1-2; 11 bases are shared with TRBD1. V shed 3 bases, J shed 7 bases, and the junction held 7 bases outside the gene matches. This CDR3 has 15 residues. CDR1 is SEHNR, CDR2 FQNEAQ, per germline (reference sequence). This chain's CDR3 is CASSLADRGRAGYTF. In DNA, the CDR3 is TGTGCCAGCAGCTTGGCGGACAGGGGGCGTGCTGGCTACACCTTC. The full variable domain, its missing parts supplied by reference TRBV7-9 and TRBJ1-2, is DTGVSQNPRHKITKRGQNVTFRCDPISEHNRLYWYRQTLGQGPEFLTYFQNEAQLEKSRLLSDRFSAERPKGSFSTLEIQRTEQGDSAMYLCASSLADRGRAGYTFGSGTRLTVV.

This clone has a single count. Other nucleotide sequences in the sample specify the same CDR3. The V gene is TRBV28, the J gene TRBJ2-5; D is possibly TRBD1 (6 bases). Between the trimmed V and J ends, which lost 6 bases and 5 bases, there was a span of 13 bases. There are 13 residues in the CDR3. The germline CDR1 and CDR2 sequences are MDHEN and SYDVKM. The CDR3 nucleotides are TGTGCCAGCAGGACAACAGGGTTGGAGACCCAGTACTTC. As protein: CASRTTGLETQYF.

The chain carries TRBV14 and TRBJ1-3, with D hard to call. Trimming removed 1 base from V and 0 bases from J, with 7 bases in between. CDR3 length equals 15 residues. Germline CDR1 and CDR2: SGHDN and FVKESK. The CDR3 loop is CASSQVTASGNTIYF. The DNA of the CDR3 is TGTGCCAGCAGCCAAGTCACAGCCTCTGGAAACACCATATATTTT.

The chain combines TRBV5-4 with TRBJ2-7; no firm D call. The V gene's germline CDR1 is SGHNT and CDR2 YYREEE (reference sequence). CDR3 length: 14 amino acids. V dropped 4 bases and J dropped 6 bases, with 17 bases sitting between them. CDR3 in amino acids: CASSPDPLVAEQYF. In DNA, the CDR3 is TGTGCCAGCAGCCCCGATCCTTTGGTAGCCGAGCAGTACTTC.

The genes are TRBV7-2 and TRBJ1-2, with a weak D call TRBD1 (5 bases). V gave up 7 bases and J gave up 5 bases, with 14 bases separating them. CDR1 is SGHTA, CDR2 FQGNSA, per germline. The CDR3 extends over 13 amino acids. The CDR3 protein is CASNPGGTYGYTF. CDR3 in DNA: TGTGCCAGCAACCCGGGGGGGACTTATGGCTACACCTTC.

In its sample, this clone was seen once. V usage is TRBV5-8 and J usage is TRBJ1-2, with 8 bases matching TRBD1. The V gene end was trimmed by 4 bases and the J gene end by 4 bases; junction bases not matched to a gene: 12. CDR1 is SGHTS, CDR2 YDEGEE, per germline. The CDR3 extends over 16 amino acids. The CDR3: CASSPRSRGPGYGYTF. Written as DNA, the CDR3 is TGTGCCAGCAGCCCTAGGAGCAGGGGGCCAGGCTATGGCTACACCTTC.

The chain has TRBV7-2 and TRBJ2-1; 8 bases line up with TRBD1. CDR3 size: 15 residues. The V gene end was trimmed by 1 base and the J gene end by 8 bases; junction bases not matched to a gene: 7. From germline, CDR1 is SGHTA and CDR2 FQGNSA. The CDR3 nucleotides are TGTGCCAGCAGCTTAGTAGGGACAGGTACACATGAGCAGTTCTTC. The encoded protein is CASSLVGTGTHEQFF.

The chain is built from TRBV6-1 and TRBJ2-7, with TRBD1 matching over 8 bases. Germline CDR1 MNHNS, CDR2 SASEGT. J was trimmed by 3 bases and V by 3 bases; bases with no gene match: 10. The length of the CDR3 is 16 residues. In DNA form, the CDR3 reads TGTGCCAGCAGTGACCTGCCCGACAGGGGCCGCTACGAGCAGTACTTC. Translating it yields CASSDLPDRGRYEQYF.